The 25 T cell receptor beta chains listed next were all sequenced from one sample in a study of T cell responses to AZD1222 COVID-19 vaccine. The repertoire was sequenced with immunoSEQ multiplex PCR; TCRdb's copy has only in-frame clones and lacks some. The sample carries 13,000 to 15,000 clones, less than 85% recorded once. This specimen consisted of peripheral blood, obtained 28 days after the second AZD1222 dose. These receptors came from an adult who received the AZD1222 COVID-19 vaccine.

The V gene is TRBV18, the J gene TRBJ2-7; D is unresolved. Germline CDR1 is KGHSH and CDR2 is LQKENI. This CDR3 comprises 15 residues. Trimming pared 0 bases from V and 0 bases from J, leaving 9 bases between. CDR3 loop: CASSPPVSSSYEQYF. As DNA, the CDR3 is TGTGCCAGCTCACCACCGGTCAGCAGCTCCTACGAGCAGTACTTC.

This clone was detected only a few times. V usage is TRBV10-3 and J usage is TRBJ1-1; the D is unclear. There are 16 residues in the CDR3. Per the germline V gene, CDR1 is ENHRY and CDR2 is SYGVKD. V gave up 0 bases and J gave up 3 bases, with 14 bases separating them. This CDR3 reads CAISESGNVGYTEAFF. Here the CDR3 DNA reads TGTGCCATCAGTGAGTCGGGTAACGTTGGGTACACTGAAGCTTTCTTT.

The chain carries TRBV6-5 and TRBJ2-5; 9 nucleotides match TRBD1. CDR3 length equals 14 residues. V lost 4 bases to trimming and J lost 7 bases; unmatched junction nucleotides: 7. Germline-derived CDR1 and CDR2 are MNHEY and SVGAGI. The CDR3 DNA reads TGTGCCAGCAGTTCTTGGACAGGGGAAGGGACCCAGTACTTC. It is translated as CASSSWTGEGTQYF.

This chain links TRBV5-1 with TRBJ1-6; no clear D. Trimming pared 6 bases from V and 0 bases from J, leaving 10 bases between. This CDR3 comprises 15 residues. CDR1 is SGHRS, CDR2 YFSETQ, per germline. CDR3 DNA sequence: TGCGCCAGCAACGAAGGTGGCTCCTATAATTCACCCCTCCACTTT. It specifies CASNEGGSYNSPLHF.

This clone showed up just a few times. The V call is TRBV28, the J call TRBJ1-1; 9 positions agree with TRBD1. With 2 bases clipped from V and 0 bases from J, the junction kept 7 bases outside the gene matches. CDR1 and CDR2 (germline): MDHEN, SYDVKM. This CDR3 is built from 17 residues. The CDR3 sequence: CASSLITGGVLNTEAFF. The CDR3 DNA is TGTGCCAGCAGTTTAATCACAGGGGGCGTGTTGAACACTGAAGCTTTCTTT.

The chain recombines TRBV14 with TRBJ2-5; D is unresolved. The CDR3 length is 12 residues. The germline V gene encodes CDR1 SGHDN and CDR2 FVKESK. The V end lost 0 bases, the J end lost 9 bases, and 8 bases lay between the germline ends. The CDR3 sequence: CASSQDRSAQYF. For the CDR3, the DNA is TGTGCCAGCAGCCAAGATCGTTCGGCCCAGTACTTC.

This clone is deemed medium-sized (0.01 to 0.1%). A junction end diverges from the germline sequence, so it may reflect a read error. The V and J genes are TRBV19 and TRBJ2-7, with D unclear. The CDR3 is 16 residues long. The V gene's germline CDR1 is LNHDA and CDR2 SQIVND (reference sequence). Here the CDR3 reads CASSTPPGALSYEQYF. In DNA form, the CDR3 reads TGTGCCAGTAGTACCCCCCCAGGCGCCCTTTCCTACGAGCAATACTTC.

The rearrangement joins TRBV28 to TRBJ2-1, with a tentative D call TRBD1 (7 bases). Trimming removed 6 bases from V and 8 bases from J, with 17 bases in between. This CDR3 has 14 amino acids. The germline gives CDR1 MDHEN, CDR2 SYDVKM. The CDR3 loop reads CASSQSDRRDEQFF. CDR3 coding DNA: TGTGCCAGCAGCCAGTCGGACAGGAGGGATGAGCAGTTCTTC.

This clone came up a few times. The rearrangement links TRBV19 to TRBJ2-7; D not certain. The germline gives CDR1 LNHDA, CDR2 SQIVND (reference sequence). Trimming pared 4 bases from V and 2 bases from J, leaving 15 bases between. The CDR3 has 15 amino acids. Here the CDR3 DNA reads TGTGCCAGTAGTAGAGACACCCTCCAGACCTACGAGCAGTACTTC. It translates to CASSRDTLQTYEQYF.

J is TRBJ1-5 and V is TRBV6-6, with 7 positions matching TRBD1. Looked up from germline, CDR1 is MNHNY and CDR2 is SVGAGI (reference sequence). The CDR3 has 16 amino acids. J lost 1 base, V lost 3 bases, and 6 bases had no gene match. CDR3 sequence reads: CASSYSRGSSNQPQHF. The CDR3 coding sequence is TGTGCCAGCAGTTATTCCAGGGGGTCAAGCAATCAGCCCCAGCATTTT.

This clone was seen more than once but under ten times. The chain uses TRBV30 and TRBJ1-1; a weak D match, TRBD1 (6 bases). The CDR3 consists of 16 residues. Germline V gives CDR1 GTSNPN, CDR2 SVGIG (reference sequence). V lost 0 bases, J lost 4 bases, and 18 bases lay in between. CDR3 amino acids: CAWSVPLLRGPTEAFF. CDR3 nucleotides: TGTGCCTGGAGTGTGCCGTTGCTTCGGGGGCCCACTGAAGCTTTCTTT.

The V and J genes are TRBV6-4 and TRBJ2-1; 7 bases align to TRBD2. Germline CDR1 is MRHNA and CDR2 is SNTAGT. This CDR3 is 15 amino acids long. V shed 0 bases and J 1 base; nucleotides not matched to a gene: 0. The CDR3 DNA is TGTGCCAGCAGTGACTCAGCGGGGTCCTACAATGAGCAGTTCTTC. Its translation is CASSDSAGSYNEQFF.

CDR3 protein: CASSLGKTYEQYF. CDR3 DNA sequence: TGTGCCAGCAGCTTGGGGAAAACGTACGAGCAGTACTTC. The gene calls are TRBV5-4 and TRBJ2-7; D gene unclear. CDR3 length: 13 amino acids. The V end was cut by 0 bases, the J end by 4 bases, with 8 bases between. The germline gives CDR1 SGHNT, CDR2 YYREEE (reference sequence).

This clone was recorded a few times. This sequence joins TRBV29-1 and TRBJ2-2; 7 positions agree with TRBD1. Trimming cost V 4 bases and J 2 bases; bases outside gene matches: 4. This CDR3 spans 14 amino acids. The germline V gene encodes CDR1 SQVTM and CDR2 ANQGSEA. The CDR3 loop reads CSVGGQSNTGELFF. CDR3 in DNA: TGCAGCGTTGGGGGACAGTCAAACACCGGGGAGCTGTTTTTT.

The CDR3 nucleotides read TGCAGCGCAGCCGGGAACAGGGGAGAGACCCAGTACTTC. This codes for CSAAGNRGETQYF. V and J are TRBV29-1 and TRBJ2-5; 7 bases match TRBD1. The CDR3 sequence is 13 residues long. V lost 7 bases to trimming and J lost 4 bases; unmatched junction nucleotides: 9. Germline lookup yields CDR1 SQVTM and CDR2 ANQGSEA.

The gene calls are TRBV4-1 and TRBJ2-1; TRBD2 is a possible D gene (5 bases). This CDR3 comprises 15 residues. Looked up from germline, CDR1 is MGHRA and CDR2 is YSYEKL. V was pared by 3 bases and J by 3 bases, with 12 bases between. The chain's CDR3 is CASSQRLANYNEQFF. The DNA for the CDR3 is TGCGCCAGCAGCCAGAGGCTAGCCAACTACAATGAGCAGTTCTTC.

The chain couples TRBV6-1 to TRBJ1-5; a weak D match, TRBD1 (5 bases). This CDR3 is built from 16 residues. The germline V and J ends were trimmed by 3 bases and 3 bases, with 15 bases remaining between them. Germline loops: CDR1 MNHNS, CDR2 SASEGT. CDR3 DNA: TGTGCCAGCAGTGACGGAGGGGCGAGTGTCAATCAGCCCCAGCATTTT. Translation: CASSDGGASVNQPQHF.

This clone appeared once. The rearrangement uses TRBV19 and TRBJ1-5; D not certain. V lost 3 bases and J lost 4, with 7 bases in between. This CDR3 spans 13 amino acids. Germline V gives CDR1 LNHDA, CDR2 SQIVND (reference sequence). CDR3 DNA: TGTGCCAGTAGTATTATAGGGAATCAGCCCCAGCATTTT. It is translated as CASSIIGNQPQHF. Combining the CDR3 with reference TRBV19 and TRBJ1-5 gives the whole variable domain DGGITQSPKYLFRKEGQNVTLSCEQNLNHDAMYWYRQDPGQGLRLIYYSQIVNDFQKGDIAEGYSVSREKKESFPLTVTSAQKNPTAFYLCASSIIGNQPQHFGDGTRLSIL.

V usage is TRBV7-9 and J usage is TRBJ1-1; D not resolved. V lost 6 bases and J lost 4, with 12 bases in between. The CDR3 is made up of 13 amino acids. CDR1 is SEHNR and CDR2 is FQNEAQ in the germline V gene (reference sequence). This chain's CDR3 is CASSRTVGTEAFF. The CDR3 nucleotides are TGTGCCAGCAGTAGGACCGTTGGCACTGAAGCTTTCTTT.

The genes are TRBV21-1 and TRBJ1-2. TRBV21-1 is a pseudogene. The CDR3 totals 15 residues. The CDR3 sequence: CASSKDPGTANGYTF. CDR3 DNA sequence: TGTGCCAGCAGCAAAGATCCAGGGACTGCCAATGGCTACACCTTC.

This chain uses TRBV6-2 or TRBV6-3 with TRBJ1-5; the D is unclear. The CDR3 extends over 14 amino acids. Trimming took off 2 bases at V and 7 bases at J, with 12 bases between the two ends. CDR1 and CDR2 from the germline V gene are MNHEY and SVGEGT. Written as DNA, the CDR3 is TGTGCCAGCAGTTACGAGGGATTCAACCAGCCCCAGCATTTT. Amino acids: CASSYEGFNQPQHF.

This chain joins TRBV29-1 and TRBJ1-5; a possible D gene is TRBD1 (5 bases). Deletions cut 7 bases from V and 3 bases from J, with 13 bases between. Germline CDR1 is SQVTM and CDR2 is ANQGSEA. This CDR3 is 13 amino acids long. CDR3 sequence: CSAGQGYNQPQHF. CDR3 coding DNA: TGCAGCGCGGGGCAGGGCTACAATCAGCCCCAGCATTTT.

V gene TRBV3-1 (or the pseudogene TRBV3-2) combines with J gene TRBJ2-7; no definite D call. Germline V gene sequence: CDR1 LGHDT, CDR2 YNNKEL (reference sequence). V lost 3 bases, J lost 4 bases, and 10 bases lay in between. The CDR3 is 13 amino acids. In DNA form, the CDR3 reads TGTGCCAGCAGCCACCCCGGCCTGTACGAGCAGTACTTC. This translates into CASSHPGLYEQYF.

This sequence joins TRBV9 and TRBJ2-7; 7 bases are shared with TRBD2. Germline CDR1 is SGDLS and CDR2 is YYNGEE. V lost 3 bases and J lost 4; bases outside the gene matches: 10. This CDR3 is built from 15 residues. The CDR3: CASSGGGSEGYEQYF. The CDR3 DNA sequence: TGTGCCAGCAGCGGGGGGGGGAGTGAAGGGTACGAGCAGTACTTC.

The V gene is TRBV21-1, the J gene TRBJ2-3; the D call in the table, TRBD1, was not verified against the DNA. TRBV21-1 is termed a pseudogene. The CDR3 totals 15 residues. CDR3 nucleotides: TGTGCCAACCGGGGACAGGGGGCGCATTCAGATACGCAGTATTTT. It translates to CANRGQGAHSDTQYF.